This T cell receptor (beta chain) was found in a study of blood T cell repertoires in COVID-19. On the study more broadly: Samples representing acute and convalescent COVID-19 were sourced from the United States, Italy and Spain.

Using immunoSEQ multiplex PCR, the repertoire was profiled, and TCRdb retains in-frame clones only, with some absent. The sample consists of 150,000 to 200,000 clones, about 88% of them appearing once. After removal of 2 bases from V and 2 bases from J, the junction contained 7 bases not matched to a gene. CDR1 is MDHEN, CDR2 SYDVKM, per germline. CDR3 length: 17 residues. V usage is TRBV28 and J usage is TRBJ1-1; 11 nucleotides match TRBD1. The sequenced sample consisted of PBMCs or T cells enriched from blood (not recorded which). This clonotype originated in a woman between 18 and 29 years old who had recovered from COVID-19. CDR3 in DNA: TGTGCCAGCAGTTTAATAGGGGACAGGGGGTTTAACACTGAAGCTTTCTTT. Amino acids: CASSLIGDRGFNTEAFF. Variable domain in full (rest from reference TRBV28 and TRBJ1-1): DVKVTQSSRYLVKRTGEKVFLECVQDMDHENMFWYRQDPGLGLRLIYFSYDVKMKEKGDIPEGYSVSREKKERFSLILESASTNQTSMYLCASSLIGDRGFNTEAFFGQGTRLTVV.